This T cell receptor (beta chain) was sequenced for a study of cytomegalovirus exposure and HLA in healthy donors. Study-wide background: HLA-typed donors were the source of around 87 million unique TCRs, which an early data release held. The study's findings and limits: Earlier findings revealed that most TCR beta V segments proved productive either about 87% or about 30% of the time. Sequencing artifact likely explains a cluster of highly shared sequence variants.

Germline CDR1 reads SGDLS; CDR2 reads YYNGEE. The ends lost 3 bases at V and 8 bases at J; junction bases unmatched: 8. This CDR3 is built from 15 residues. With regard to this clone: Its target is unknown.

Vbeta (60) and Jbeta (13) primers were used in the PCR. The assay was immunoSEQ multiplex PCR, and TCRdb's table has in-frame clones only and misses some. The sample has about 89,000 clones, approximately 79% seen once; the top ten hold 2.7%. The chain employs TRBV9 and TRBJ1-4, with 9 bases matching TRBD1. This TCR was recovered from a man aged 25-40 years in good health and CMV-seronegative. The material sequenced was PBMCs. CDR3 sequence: CASSGTGGAWEKLFF. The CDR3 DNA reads TGTGCCAGCAGCGGTACAGGGGGCGCTTGGGAAAAACTGTTTTTT. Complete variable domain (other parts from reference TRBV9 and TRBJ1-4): DSGVTQTPKHLITATGQRVTLRCSPRSGDLSVYWYQQSLDQGLQFLIQYYNGEERAKGNILERFSAQQFPDLHSELNLSSLELGDSALYFCASSGTGGAWEKLFFGSGTQLSVL.